This T cell receptor beta chain was retrieved from a study of blood T cell repertoires in COVID-19. J lost 6 bases, V lost 1 base, and 9 bases had no gene match. Germline-derived CDR1 and CDR2 are LGHDT and YNNKEL (reference sequence). The CDR3 contains 15 residues. The table came from immunoSEQ multiplex PCR; TCRdb's copy has only in-frame clones and leaves some out. Found here are more than 95,000 clones, over 65% of them singletons; the top ten hold more than 20%. The origin of this receptor is a man in his 60s with acute or convalescent COVID-19. The source material was peripheral blood. V gene TRBV3-1 (or the pseudogene TRBV3-2) combines with J gene TRBJ2-7; 7 nucleotides agree with TRBD2. CDR3 in amino acids: CASSQGHAGDSEQYV. In DNA, the CDR3 is TGTGCCAGCAGCCAAGGACATGCGGGAGATAGCGAGCAGTACGTC.